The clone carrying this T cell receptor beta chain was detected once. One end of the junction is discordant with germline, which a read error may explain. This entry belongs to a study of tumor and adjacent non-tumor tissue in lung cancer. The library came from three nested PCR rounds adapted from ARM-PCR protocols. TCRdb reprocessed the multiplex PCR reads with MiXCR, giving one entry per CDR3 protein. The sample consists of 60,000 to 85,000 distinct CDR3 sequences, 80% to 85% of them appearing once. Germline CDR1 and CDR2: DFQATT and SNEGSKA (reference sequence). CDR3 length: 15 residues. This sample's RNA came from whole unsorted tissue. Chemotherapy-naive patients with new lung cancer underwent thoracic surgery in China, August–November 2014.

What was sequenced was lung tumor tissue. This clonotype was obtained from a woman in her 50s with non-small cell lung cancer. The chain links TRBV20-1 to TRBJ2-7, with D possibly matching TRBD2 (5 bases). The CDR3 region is CSARGTGGGSYEQYF. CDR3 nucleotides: TGCAGTGCTAGAGGTACCGGCGGAGGCTCCTACGAGCAATACTTC.